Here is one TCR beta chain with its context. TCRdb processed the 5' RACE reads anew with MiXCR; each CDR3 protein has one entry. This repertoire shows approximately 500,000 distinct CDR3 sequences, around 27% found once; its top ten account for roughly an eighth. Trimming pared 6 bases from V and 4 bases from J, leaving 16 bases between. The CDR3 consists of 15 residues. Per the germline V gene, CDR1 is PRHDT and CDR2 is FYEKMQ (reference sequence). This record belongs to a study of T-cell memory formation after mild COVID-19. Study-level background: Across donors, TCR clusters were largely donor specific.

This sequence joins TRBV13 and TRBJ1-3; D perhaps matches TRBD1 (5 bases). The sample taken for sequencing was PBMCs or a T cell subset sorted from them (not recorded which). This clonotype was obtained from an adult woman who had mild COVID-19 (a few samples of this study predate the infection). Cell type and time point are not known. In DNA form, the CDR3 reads TGTGCCAGCAGTTCAACCCCAGGGATGGGAAACACCATATATTTT. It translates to CASSSTPGMGNTIYF.